This TCR beta chain was retrieved from a study of post-analysis software for immune sequencing data. Study-level findings and limits: Compared with controls, patients showed significantly lower normalized Chao1 diversity. Controls had lower frequencies than patients of 4 or 5 TRBV segments, which included TRBV5-6, TRBV5-1 and TRBV20-1.

The J segment lost 6 bases and the V segment lost 1 base, leaving 11 bases of the junction unmatched. CDR3 length: 16 residues. Germline V gene lookup returns CDR1 SGHVS and CDR2 FQNEAQ. Unique-molecular-identifier-tagged TCR beta cDNA libraries were used. In TCRdb, the PCR reads were re-called with MiXCR into one record per CDR3 protein. The sample yields about 820,000 distinct CDR3 sequences, roughly 50% seen once. On this clonotype itself: Antigen: not known.

The sequencing sample was made of blood. V is TRBV7-8 and J is TRBJ2-5; 7 nucleotides line up with TRBD1. The TCR was taken from a girl aged 5 to 17 with multiple sclerosis. Written as DNA, the CDR3 is TGTGCCAGCAGCTTAGACGGGACAGCGTATTGGCAGACCCAGTACTTC. It is translated as CASSLDGTAYWQTQYF.